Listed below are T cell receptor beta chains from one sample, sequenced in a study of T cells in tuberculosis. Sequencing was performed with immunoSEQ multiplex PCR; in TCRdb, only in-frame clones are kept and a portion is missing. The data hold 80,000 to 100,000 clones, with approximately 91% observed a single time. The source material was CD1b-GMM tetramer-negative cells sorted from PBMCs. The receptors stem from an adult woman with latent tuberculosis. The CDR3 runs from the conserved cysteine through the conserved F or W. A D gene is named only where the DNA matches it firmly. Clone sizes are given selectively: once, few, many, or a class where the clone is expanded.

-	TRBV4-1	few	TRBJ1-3	TGCGCCAGCAGCCAAGATGGGGCCAGGTCGTCTGGAAACACCATATATTTT	CASSQDGARSSGNTIYF
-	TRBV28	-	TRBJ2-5	TGTGCCAGCAGTTTAGGGGGAGGAGCGATTACCCAGTACTTC	CASSLGGGAITQYF
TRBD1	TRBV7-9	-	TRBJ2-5	TGTGCCAGCAGCTTAGATCCAGGACAGGGAAAAGAGACCCAGTACTTC	CASSLDPGQGKETQYF
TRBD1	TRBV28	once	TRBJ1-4	TGTGCCAGCAGTCCCCCGGACAGGAATCCTGGTGAAAAACTGTTTTTT	CASSPPDRNPGEKLFF
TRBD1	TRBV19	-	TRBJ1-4	TGTGCCAGTAGTGAGGCCGGGACAGGGGTTGAAAAACTGTTTTTT	CASSEAGTGVEKLFF
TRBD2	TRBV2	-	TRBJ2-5	TGTGCCAGCAGTAAGCGGGGGGAAGAGACCCAGTACTTC	CASSKRGEETQYF
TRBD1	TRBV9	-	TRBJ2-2	TGTGCCAGCAGCGTATCGGGGACAGGGTCCGCCGGGGAGCTGTTTTTT	CASSVSGTGSAGELFF
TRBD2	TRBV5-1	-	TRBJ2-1	TGCGCCAGCAGCTTGGGCGGGGGGCCACAAGGTGAGCAGTTCTTC	CASSLGGGPQGEQFF
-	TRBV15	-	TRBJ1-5	TGTGCCACCAGCAGAGATCCGGGGCAGCCCCAGCATTTT	CATSRDPGQPQHF
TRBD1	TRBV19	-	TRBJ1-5	TGTGCCAGTAGGGGAGGACAGGGGCGTAGCAATCAGCCCCAGCATTTT	CASRGGQGRSNQPQHF
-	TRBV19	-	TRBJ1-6	TGTGCCACCCAACAGTCTCTCTATAATTCACCCCTCCACTTT	CATQQSLYNSPLHF
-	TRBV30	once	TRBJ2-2	TGTGCCTGGAGTGTCAGCGTAACCGGGGAGCTGTTTTTT	CAWSVSVTGELFF
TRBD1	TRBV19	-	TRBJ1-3	TGTGCCAGTAGTACCCACCTCGGGACAGGGAGTGGAAACACCATATATTTT	CASSTHLGTGSGNTIYF
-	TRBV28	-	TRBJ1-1	TGTGCCAGCAGCCCCTCAGTCCGGGTTACTGAAGCTTTCTTT	CASSPSVRVTEAFF
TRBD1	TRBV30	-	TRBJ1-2	TGTGCCTGGAGAGGTTCCAGACAGGGGTGGAAGAATGGCTACACCTTC	CAWRGSRQGWKNGYTF
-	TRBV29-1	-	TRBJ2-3	TGCAGCGTTGGAGGGCGGGTGGGAGATACGCAGTATTTT	CSVGGRVGDTQYF
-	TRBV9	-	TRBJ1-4	TGTGCCAGCAGCGCACAGGGAGGGACCGAAAAACTGTTTTTT	CASSAQGGTEKLFF
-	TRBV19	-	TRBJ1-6	TGTGCCAGTAGTATACTAAATTCACCCCTCCACTTT	CASSILNSPLHF
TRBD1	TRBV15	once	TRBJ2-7	TGTGCCACCAGCAGATCCCTTACAGGGGGAGGATACGAGCAGTACTTC	CATSRSLTGGGYEQYF
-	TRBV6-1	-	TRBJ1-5	TGTGCCAGCAGTGAATTATCTGGTCAGTTCAATCAGCCCCAGCATTTT	CASSELSGQFNQPQHF
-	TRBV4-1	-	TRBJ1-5	TGCGCCAGCAGCCAAGATCCGACTGGAACTAGCAATCAGCCCCAGCATTTT	CASSQDPTGTSNQPQHF
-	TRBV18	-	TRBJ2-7	TGTGCCAGCTCACCTGACGGACGGGGCGAGCAGTACTTC	CASSPDGRGEQYF
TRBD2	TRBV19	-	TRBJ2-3	TGTGCCAGTAGTTCCCACCCCCCGGCTAGCGGGAACACAGATACGCAGTATTTT	CASSSHPPASGNTDTQYF
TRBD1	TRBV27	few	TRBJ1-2	TGTGCCAGCAGCCAGCAGGGGGCAAACTATGGCTACACCTTC	CASSQQGANYGYTF
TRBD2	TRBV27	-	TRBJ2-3	TGTGCCAGCAGCCGCATGGGGACTAGCGGGGGGAGCACAGATACGCAGTATTTT	CASSRMGTSGGSTDTQYF
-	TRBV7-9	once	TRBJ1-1	TGTGCCATCAACCACATAGGGGGGAACACTGAAGCTTTCTTT	CAINHIGGNTEAFF
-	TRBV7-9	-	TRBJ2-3	TGTGCCAGCAGCCCTGAGACAGATACGCAGTATTTT	CASSPETDTQYF
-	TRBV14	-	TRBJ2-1	TGTGCCAGCAGCCTACGCGGGGCCTACAATGAGCAGTTCTTC	CASSLRGAYNEQFF
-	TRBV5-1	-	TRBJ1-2	TGCGCCAGCAGCTTGTCGTCGCCTAACAGGGTGTATAAGAATGGCTACACCTTC	CASSLSSPNRVYKNGYTF
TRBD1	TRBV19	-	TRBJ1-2	TGTGCCAGTAGTGCCGAGACAGGGGGCAACTATGGCTACACCTTC	CASSAETGGNYGYTF
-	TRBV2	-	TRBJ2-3	TGTGCCAGCCATACGCGGATGAGGTCAACAGATACGCAGTATTTT	CASHTRMRSTDTQYF
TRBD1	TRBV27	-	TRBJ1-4	TGTGCCAGCAGCTCTTCCGGGACAGTGAGGGAAAAACTGTTTTTT	CASSSSGTVREKLFF
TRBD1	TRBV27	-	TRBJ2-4	TGTGCCAGCAGTTCGGCCGGACAGGGGAAAAACATTCAGTACTTC	CASSSAGQGKNIQYF
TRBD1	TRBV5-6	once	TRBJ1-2	TGTGCCAGCAGCTTGGTTGTACAGGGGGGTGGCTACACCTTC	CASSLVVQGGGYTF
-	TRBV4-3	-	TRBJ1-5	TGCGCCAGCAGCCAAGATGGGGGGGGGCCCCAGCATTTT	CASSQDGGGPQHF
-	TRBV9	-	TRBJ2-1	TGTGCCAGCAGCGTAGCTACAGGAGATACCTACAATGAGCAGTTCTTC	CASSVATGDTYNEQFF
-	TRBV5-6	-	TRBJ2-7	TGTGCCAGCAGCTTGGATTGGCCCCCCTCCGAGCAGTACTTC	CASSLDWPPSEQYF
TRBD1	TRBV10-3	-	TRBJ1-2	TGTGCCATCAGTGATGGGACAGACTATGGCTACACCTTC	CAISDGTDYGYTF
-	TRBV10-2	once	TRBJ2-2	TGCGCCAGCAGTAAGCGCGAGACCGGGGAGCTGTTTTTT	CASSKRETGELFF
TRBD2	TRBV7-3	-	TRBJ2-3	TGTGCCAGCAGCCTAGACCTTCGGGGGGGCTCAGATACGCAGTATTTT	CASSLDLRGGSDTQYF
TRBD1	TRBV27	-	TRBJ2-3	TGTGCCAGCAGTCTGAGGGACAGGGGCTCGGATACGCAGTATTTT	CASSLRDRGSDTQYF
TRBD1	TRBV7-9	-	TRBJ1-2	TGTGCCAGCAGCTTAGCTCAGGGGGCGGGCTATGGCTACACCTTC	CASSLAQGAGYGYTF
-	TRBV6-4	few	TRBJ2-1	TGTGCCAGCAGTAAAGAGTCCTACAATGAGCAGTTCTTC	CASSKESYNEQFF
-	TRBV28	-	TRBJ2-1	TGTGCCAGCAGTTTAGGCAGGGATGAGCAGTTCTTC	CASSLGRDEQFF
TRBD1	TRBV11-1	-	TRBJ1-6	TGTGCCAGCAGCTTTGTGGACAGGGCTGGTTCACCCCTCCACTTT	CASSFVDRAGSPLHF
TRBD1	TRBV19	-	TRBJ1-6	TGTGCCAGTAGTGGAACAGGGGTCGGCTCACCCCTCCACTTT	CASSGTGVGSPLHF
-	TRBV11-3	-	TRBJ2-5	TGTGCCAGCAGCTTAGCGCTAGGCCCGTCGGAGACCCAGTACTTC	CASSLALGPSETQYF
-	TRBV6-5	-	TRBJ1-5	TGTGCCAGCAGTTACGATACAGGTCCCAATCAGCCCCAGCATTTT	CASSYDTGPNQPQHF
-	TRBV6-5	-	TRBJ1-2	TGTGCCAGCAGTTACGGCGTCGCAGGTGGCTACACCTTC	CASSYGVAGGYTF
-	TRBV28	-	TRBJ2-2	TGTGCCAGCAGAGCACCCCCAGGGCCCGGGGAGCTGTTTTTT	CASRAPPGPGELFF
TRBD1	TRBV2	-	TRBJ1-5	TGTGCCAGCAGGTTGGACAGGCGCCAGCCCCAGCATTTT	CASRLDRRQPQHF
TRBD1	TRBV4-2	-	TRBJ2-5	TGTGCCAGCAGCCAAGCCGGGACAGGCACACAAGAGACCCAGTACTTC	CASSQAGTGTQETQYF
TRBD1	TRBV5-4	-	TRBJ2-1	TGTGCCAGCAGCACTCTTGGACAGGGGCGAAACAATGAGCAGTTCTTC	CASSTLGQGRNNEQFF